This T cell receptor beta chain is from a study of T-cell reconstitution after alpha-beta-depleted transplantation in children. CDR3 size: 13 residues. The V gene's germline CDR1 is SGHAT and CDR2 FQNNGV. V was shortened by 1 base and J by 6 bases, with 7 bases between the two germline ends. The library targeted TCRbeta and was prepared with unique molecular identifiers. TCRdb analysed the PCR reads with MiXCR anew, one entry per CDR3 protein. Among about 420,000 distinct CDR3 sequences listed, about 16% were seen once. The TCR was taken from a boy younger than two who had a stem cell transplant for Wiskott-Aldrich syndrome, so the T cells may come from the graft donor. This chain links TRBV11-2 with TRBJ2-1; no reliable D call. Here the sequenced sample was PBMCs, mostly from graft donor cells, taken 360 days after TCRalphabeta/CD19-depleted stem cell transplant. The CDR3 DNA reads TGTGCCAGCAGCTTAGTCTCCCGCAATGAGCAGTTCTTC. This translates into CASSLVSRNEQFF. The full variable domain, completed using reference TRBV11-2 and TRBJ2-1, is EAGVAQSPRYKIIEKRQSVAFWCNPISGHATLYWYQQILGQGPKLLIQFQNNGVVDDSQLPKDRFSAERLKGVDSTLKIQPAKLEDSAVYLCASSLVSRNEQFFGPGTRLTVL.